The 3 T cell receptor beta chains below were found in one sample sequenced in a study of cytomegalovirus exposure and HLA in healthy donors. Some clones are missing from TCRdb's copy, which holds only in-frame ones; the method was immunoSEQ multiplex PCR. The sample gives about 350,000 clones, approximately 86% of which show up once; approximately 1.1% is in the top ten. Source material: PBMCs. The source of these receptors is a young woman in good health and CMV-seropositive.

The chain carries TRBV5-4 and TRBJ1-2; D call uncertain. Trimming removed 1 base from V and 3 bases from J, with 16 bases in between. The CDR3 consists of 16 residues. Germline CDR1 and CDR2: SGHNT and YYREEE (reference sequence). The CDR3 bases are TGTGCCAGCAGCTTGTTCGAGAGGGTACTTTACTATGGCTACACCTTC. The encoded protein is CASSLFERVLYYGYTF.

J is TRBJ2-5 and V is TRBV7-3, with 9 bases that match TRBD1. This CDR3 is built from 17 residues. V was pared by 2 bases and J by 4 bases, with 11 bases of the junction left unmatched. CDR1 is SGHTA, CDR2 FQGTGA, per germline. CDR3 coding DNA: TGTGCCAGCAGCTTACGTGGGACAGGGAAAGTAGGAGAGACCCAGTACTTC. Protein: CASSLRGTGKVGETQYF.

The chain combines TRBV5-1 with TRBJ2-3; TRBD2 might be the D (7 bases). The CDR3 totals 16 residues. The germline V gene has CDR1 SGHRS and CDR2 YFSETQ. V lost 2 bases to trimming and J lost 6 bases, with 19 bases between them. The CDR3 coding sequence is TGCGCCAGCAGCTTAATAGTCCTCGGGGGGCCGGATACGCAGTATTTT. As protein: CASSLIVLGGPDTQYF.